A single sample gave rise to the 27 T cell receptor beta chains below, sequenced in a study of blood T cell repertoires in COVID-19. Libraries were prepared by immunoSEQ multiplex PCR; TCRdb keeps only in-frame clonotypes and omits some of them. The table lists hundreds of thousands of clones, roughly 89% of them singletons. Sequencing was performed on peripheral blood. Source of these receptors: a man younger than 30 with COVID-19, enrolled during active disease.

V usage is TRBV7-9 and J usage is TRBJ2-1, with a possible D match to TRBD1 (5 bases). With 5 bases removed from V and 8 bases from J, the gap between germline ends came to 10 bases. The CDR3 spans 12 residues. Per germline, CDR1 SEHNR and CDR2 FQNEAQ (reference sequence). CDR3 sequence reads: CASSGAYYEQFF. For the CDR3, the DNA is TGTGCCAGCAGCGGGGCTTACTATGAGCAGTTCTTC. Combining the CDR3 with reference TRBV7-9 and TRBJ2-1 gives the whole variable domain DTGVSQNPRHKITKRGQNVTFRCDPISEHNRLYWYRQTLGQGPEFLTYFQNEAQLEKSRLLSDRFSAERPKGSFSTLEIQRTEQGDSAMYLCASSGAYYEQFFGPGTRLTVL.

This chain connects TRBV5-8 to TRBJ2-2, with a tentative D call TRBD2 (5 bases). The germline V gene has CDR1 SGHTS and CDR2 YDEGEE. This CDR3 spans 14 amino acids. The V end lost 3 bases, the J end lost 5 bases, and 11 bases lay between the germline ends. The CDR3 loop reads CASSSWTETGELFF. CDR3 nucleotide sequence: TGTGCCAGCAGCTCCTGGACTGAAACCGGGGAGCTGTTTTTT.

This clone was observed a single time. The chain has TRBV2 and TRBJ2-7; D not resolved. The V and J ends lost 6 bases and 7 bases respectively, with 13 bases between them. Germline V gene sequence: CDR1 SNHLY, CDR2 FYNNEI. The CDR3 is 12 amino acids. As DNA, the CDR3 is TGTGCCAGCAGCTGGCCTTCTCCGGAGCAGTACTTC. This encodes CASSWPSPEQYF. Full variable domain (outside the CDR3, taken from reference TRBV2 and TRBJ2-7): EPEVTQTPSHQVTQMGQEVILRCVPISNHLYFYWYRQILGQKVEFLVSFYNNEISEKSEIFDDQFSVERPDGSNFTLKIRSTKLEDSAMYFCASSWPSPEQYFGPGTRLTVT.

The J gene is TRBJ2-1, the V gene TRBV7-6; TRBD1 is a possible D gene (6 bases). CDR1 SGHVS and CDR2 FNYEAQ come from the germline V gene. The CDR3 covers 14 residues. The V end lost 1 base, the J end lost 7 bases, and 11 bases lay between the germline ends. The CDR3 region is CASSLDPGVNEQFF. For the CDR3, the DNA is TGTGCCAGCAGCTTAGATCCAGGGGTGAATGAGCAGTTCTTC.

The V call is TRBV24-1, the J call TRBJ2-3; perhaps TRBD1 as D (7 bases). Germline V lookup: CDR1 KGHDR, CDR2 SFDVKD. V lost 6 bases and J 3 bases, leaving 15 bases between the germline ends. The CDR3 consists of 15 residues. The CDR3 sequence is CATSLRAGGTDTQYF. CDR3 DNA: TGTGCCACCAGTCTCAGGGCAGGGGGGACAGATACGCAGTATTTT.

The sample holds one count of this clone. The chain carries TRBV28 and TRBJ1-4, with 7 bases identical to TRBD1. Looked up from germline, CDR1 is MDHEN and CDR2 is SYDVKM. This CDR3 is 16 amino acids long. Trimming removed 3 bases from V and 8 bases from J; junction bases left unmatched: 12. CDR3 loop: CASSFSHRGIVEKLFF. The CDR3 nucleotides are TGTGCCAGCAGTTTTAGCCACAGGGGAATTGTAGAAAAACTGTTTTTT.

The chain carries TRBV29-1 and TRBJ1-2, with 12 bases that match TRBD1. Per germline, CDR1 SQVTM and CDR2 ANQGSEA. The CDR3 is 14 amino acids. Trimming cost V 7 bases and J 10 bases; bases outside gene matches: 13. The CDR3 here is CSAVPRDRGPNYTF. In nucleotides, the CDR3 is TGCAGCGCCGTCCCCCGGGACAGGGGGCCGAACTACACCTTC.

The chain combines TRBV5-1 with TRBJ2-1; D is possibly TRBD1 (5 bases). The CDR3 consists of 13 residues. Trimming stripped 4 bases from V and 6 bases from J, with 11 bases between. Germline CDR1 is SGHRS and CDR2 is YFSETQ. The CDR3 DNA reads as TGCGCCAGCAGCCTTACAAGGGGCAATGAGCAGTTCTTC. This sequence encodes CASSLTRGNEQFF.

The chain couples TRBV5-6 to TRBJ2-4, with D perhaps TRBD1 (5 bases). The V gene lost 2 bases and the J gene lost 1 base, with 13 bases spanning the gap. The CDR3 sequence is 16 residues long. Germline CDR1 and CDR2: SGHDT and YYEEEE. CDR3 sequence reads: CASSFRGAGAKNIQYF. CDR3 nucleotide sequence: TGTGCCAGCAGCTTCCGTGGGGCCGGGGCCAAAAACATTCAGTACTTC.

The chain uses TRBV7-9 and TRBJ2-3, with a tentative D call TRBD2 (7 bases). This CDR3 has 16 amino acids. Trimming pared 5 bases from V and 2 bases from J, leaving 17 bases between. Germline assignment: CDR1 SEHNR and CDR2 FQNEAQ (reference sequence). CDR3 sequence reads: CASSPPRGQHTDTQYF. The CDR3, as DNA: TGTGCCAGCAGCCCCCCGCGGGGGCAACACACAGATACGCAGTATTTT.

The chain is built from TRBV24-1 and TRBJ2-2; a weak D match, TRBD1 (5 bases). Germline CDR1 reads KGHDR; CDR2 reads SFDVKD. V lost 7 bases and J 5 bases, leaving 10 bases between the germline ends. The CDR3 sequence is 13 residues long. The DNA of the CDR3 is TGTGCCACCAGGAAGGGGCTGACCGGGGAGCTGTTTTTT. This codes for CATRKGLTGELFF.

This rearrangement joins TRBV6-1 to TRBJ2-1; TRBD1 is a possible D gene (6 bases). Germline V gene sequence: CDR1 MNHNS, CDR2 SASEGT. Deletions cut 1 base from V and 0 bases from J, with 13 bases between. This CDR3 is built from 17 residues. CDR3 coding DNA: TGTGCCAGCAGTGAAGGAAAGGGGGTTGCCTCCTACAATGAGCAGTTCTTC. Amino acids: CASSEGKGVASYNEQFF.

The chain combines TRBV5-1 with TRBJ2-7, with TRBD2 matching 8 bases. The CDR3 runs 20 residues. The V gene's germline CDR1 is SGHRS and CDR2 YFSETQ. The ends lost 0 bases at V and 0 bases at J; junction bases unmatched: 17. Here the CDR3 reads CASSLGSAGGLFIRSYEQYF. The DNA of the CDR3 is TGCGCCAGCAGCTTGGGCTCGGCGGGGGGCCTTTTTATCCGCTCCTACGAGCAGTACTTC.

There are a few counts of this clone. The J gene is TRBJ1-5, the V gene TRBV6-5; D is uncertain. CDR1 MNHEY and CDR2 SVGAGI come from the germline V gene. CDR3 length: 13 residues. Trimming pared 6 bases from V and 3 bases from J, leaving 9 bases between. As DNA, the CDR3 is TGTGCCAGCAGGGCGGCGAACAATCAGCCCCAGCATTTT. It specifies CASRAANNQPQHF.

The CDR3 DNA reads TGTGCCAGTACCAGGGACTCTGGAAACACCATATATTTT. Protein sequence: CASTRDSGNTIYF. This chain uses TRBV19 with TRBJ1-3; possible D gene TRBD1, 5 bases. Germline values: CDR1 LNHDA, CDR2 SQIVND (reference sequence). V was cut by 7 bases and J by 0 bases, with 7 bases left in between. The CDR3 covers 13 residues.

This chain connects TRBV6-5 to TRBJ2-7, with 7 bases lining up with TRBD1. The trim removed 6 bases at V and 7 bases at J, leaving 9 bases unmatched. In germline, CDR1 is MNHEY, CDR2 SVGAGI. The CDR3 covers 13 residues. The DNA for the CDR3 is TGTGCCAGCAGAAATACAGGGGTTAGGGAGCAGTACTTC. Its protein product is CASRNTGVREQYF.

This clone was counted a few times. CDR3 in amino acids: CASSPPGANEQYF. The CDR3 DNA sequence: TGTGCCAGCTCACCACCGGGAGCGAACGAGCAGTACTTC. This chain uses TRBV18 with TRBJ2-7; D is perhaps TRBD2 (5 bases). Per the germline V gene, CDR1 is KGHSH and CDR2 is LQKENI. The CDR3 is 13 residues long. Trimming stripped 0 bases from V and 5 bases from J, with 8 bases between.

This clone has just a few counts. V gene TRBV11-2 combines with J gene TRBJ2-3; maybe TRBD2 (5 bases). Germline V gives CDR1 SGHAT, CDR2 FQNNGV. V dropped 3 bases and J dropped 4 bases, with 14 bases sitting between them. CDR3 size: 15 residues. CDR3 DNA sequence: TGTGCCAGCAGCTTCTACGGGGTTGACGCAGATACGCAGTATTTT. Amino acid sequence: CASSFYGVDADTQYF.

The chain joins TRBV18 to TRBJ2-5, with TRBD1 identical over 8 bases. Germline assignment: CDR1 KGHSH and CDR2 LQKENI. This CDR3 has 14 amino acids. V lost 4 bases and J lost 1; bases outside the gene matches: 2. CDR3 coding DNA: TGTGCCAGCTCACGCGGGACAGGCCAAGAGACCCAGTACTTC. Translation: CASSRGTGQETQYF.

V gene TRBV27 combines with J gene TRBJ2-7; TRBD2 matches at 10 bases. This CDR3 spans 16 amino acids. J gave up 0 bases and V 5 bases, and 7 bases lay outside the gene matches. Germline V lookup: CDR1 MNHEY, CDR2 SMNVEV (reference sequence). The CDR3 loop is CASSPRTSGTSYEQYF. CDR3 in DNA: TGTGCCAGCAGTCCCCGGACTAGCGGTACCTCCTACGAGCAGTACTTC.

This rearrangement joins TRBV6-5 to TRBJ2-1, with D perhaps TRBD2 (6 bases). Between the trimmed V and J ends, which lost 2 bases and 4 bases, there was a span of 15 bases. The germline CDR1 and CDR2 sequences are MNHEY and SVGAGI. The CDR3 has 16 amino acids. The CDR3 DNA follows: TGTGCCAGCAGTTACCTGGCGGGGACTCCGTACAATGAGCAGTTCTTC. Protein product: CASSYLAGTPYNEQFF.

This clone came up once. CDR3: CASSWTGVLYEQYF. The CDR3 region has the DNA TGTGCCAGCAGCTGGACAGGGGTATTATACGAGCAGTACTTC. The chain recombines TRBV13 with TRBJ2-7; 9 nucleotides agree with TRBD1. V trimming: 4 bases; J trimming: 4 bases; junction bases outside the gene matches: 5. This CDR3 has 14 amino acids. From germline, CDR1 is PRHDT and CDR2 FYEKMQ (reference sequence).

The chain uses TRBV27 and TRBJ2-3, with 9 nucleotides matching TRBD2. Per germline, CDR1 MNHEY and CDR2 SMNVEV (reference sequence). This CDR3 spans 14 amino acids. V lost 3 bases and J lost 5; bases outside the gene matches: 3. CDR3 amino acids: CASSFRLAEDTQYF. CDR3 sequence (DNA): TGTGCCAGCAGTTTCCGACTAGCGGAAGATACGCAGTATTTT.

The gene calls are TRBV18 and TRBJ1-3; TRBD1 agrees at 12 bases. The ends lost 5 bases at V and 0 bases at J; junction bases unmatched: 11. The CDR3 has 19 residues. Germline lookup yields CDR1 KGHSH and CDR2 LQKENI. DNA of the CDR3: TGTGCCAGCTCAGAGTTGGGACAGGGGGCCCGAAGCTCTGGAAACACCATATATTTT. Translating gives CASSELGQGARSSGNTIYF.

The chain couples TRBV5-5 to TRBJ2-7; D is uncertain. The CDR3 spans 16 residues. V was trimmed by 3 bases and J by 5 bases, leaving 21 bases between them. Looked up from germline, CDR1 is SGHKS and CDR2 is YYEKEE (reference sequence). The CDR3 DNA is TGTGCCAGCAGCTCCAGGTCCTCTACGGTGGTCCACGAGCAGTACTTC. It encodes CASSSRSSTVVHEQYF.

This rearrangement joins TRBV5-1 to TRBJ1-2; 12 nucleotides agree with TRBD1. This CDR3 comprises 15 residues. Germline assignment: CDR1 SGHRS and CDR2 YFSETQ. The V segment lost 4 bases and the J segment 5 bases; nucleotides outside the gene matches: 6. The CDR3 DNA sequence: TGCGCCAGCAGCCCGGGACAGGGGGCTGAGTATGGCTACACCTTC. Amino acid sequence: CASSPGQGAEYGYTF.

The V call is TRBV30, the J call TRBJ1-5; 10 nucleotides line up with TRBD1. CDR3 length equals 14 residues. Unmatched junction bases numbered 7, after V lost 7 bases and J lost 4 bases. Per the germline V gene, CDR1 is GTSNPN and CDR2 is SVGIG (reference sequence). For the CDR3, the DNA is TGTGCCTTAGGGACAGGGGTAGGGAATCAGCCCCAGCATTTT. This sequence encodes CALGTGVGNQPQHF.